Listed here is a single TCR beta chain. Generated by immunoSEQ multiplex PCR, the TCRdb table keeps only in-frame clones and is missing some. The sample consists of about 190,000 clones, around three quarters of them appearing once. V lost 3 bases to trimming and J lost 4 bases, with 19 bases between them. In germline, CDR1 is SNHLY, CDR2 FYNNEI. The CDR3 spans 17 residues. The data belong to a study of blood T cell repertoires in COVID-19. Sequencing was carried out using peripheral blood. This receptor was identified in a man aged 60-69 years with active or convalescent COVID-19. The J gene is TRBJ1-5, the V gene TRBV2; D is undetermined. The CDR3 bases are TGTGCCAGCAGTGATTCGAGGGCAAACCAGTGGAATCAGCCCCAGCATTTT. Translated, it gives CASSDSRANQWNQPQHF.